Sequencing of this T cell receptor beta chain was carried out in a study of blood T cell repertoires in COVID-19. Study-level background: The samples span acute and convalescent COVID-19 from the United States, Italy and Spain. T cells, B-cell-depleted T cells, or PBMCs provided the cDNA or gDNA that served as material.

Per the authors' pipeline: Nucleated cell counts were estimated from reference gene primer amplification. The data were produced by immunoSEQ multiplex PCR, yet TCRdb's version contains in-frame clones alone and is incomplete. That table is the source of V, J and clone size, and D and trimming were worked out from the DNA. The repertoire holds tens of thousands of clones, with 90% to 95% as singletons. The source material was peripheral blood. This receptor was obtained from a man aged 50-60 years with active COVID-19.

The CDR3 region has the DNA TGTGCCAGCAGGCTAACGTATTTCGGGGGAGGGACTGAAGCTTTCTTT. Its protein is CASRLTYFGGGTEAFF. This chain joins TRBV7-8 and TRBJ1-1; the D gene is possibly TRBD1 (5 bases). Looked up from germline, CDR1 is SGHVS and CDR2 is FQNEAQ. Trimming left V 6 bases short and J 5 bases short, with 22 bases between. The CDR3 has 16 residues.